These T cell receptor beta chains were read from a single sample in a study of T cell repertoires in cytomegalovirus infection. TCRdb ran MiXCR on the reads and lists one entry per CDR3 protein. The sample yields around 230,000 distinct CDR3 sequences, 5% to 8.5% seen once. The sample taken for sequencing was PBMCs. The receptors derive from a human donor in good health (CMV status not recorded). Some clones in this sample may be carry-over from other donors' samples. Each CDR3 is given with its conserved first and last residue. Each record gives: J gene, D gene, CDR3 length, V gene, clone size, CDR3 protein, CDR3 DNA. D genes are given only for firm matches. Size is stated for part of the rows, as once, few or many counts, or as a class when the clone is expanded.

J gene: TRBJ2-2; D gene: .; CDR3 length: 14; V gene: TRBV5-1; clone size: few; CDR3 protein: CASSPRESTGELFF; CDR3 DNA: TGCGCCAGCAGCCCCAGGGAGTCAACCGGGGAGCTGTTTTTT
J gene: TRBJ1-1; D gene: .; CDR3 length: 12; V gene: TRBV20-1; clone size: many; CDR3 protein: CSARRGGTEAFF; CDR3 DNA: TGCAGTGCTAGAAGGGGGGGCACTGAAGCTTTCTTT
J gene: TRBJ1-1; D gene: .; CDR3 length: 15; V gene: TRBV20-1; clone size: .; CDR3 protein: CSRGRLGTLDTEAFF; CDR3 DNA: TGCAGTCGGGGGAGGCTTGGGACTCTAGACACTGAAGCTTTCTTT
J gene: TRBJ2-1; D gene: .; CDR3 length: 14; V gene: TRBV6-6; clone size: .; CDR3 protein: CASSSAGPYNEQFF; CDR3 DNA: TGTGCCAGCAGTTCCGCGGGACCCTACAATGAGCAGTTCTTC
J gene: TRBJ2-2; D gene: .; CDR3 length: 12; V gene: TRBV28; clone size: many; CDR3 protein: CASSYVTGELFF; CDR3 DNA: TGTGCCAGCAGTTATGTTACCGGGGAGCTGTTTTTT
J gene: TRBJ1-2; D gene: TRBD1; CDR3 length: 13; V gene: TRBV5-1; clone size: many; CDR3 protein: CASSSDRAYGYTF; CDR3 DNA: TGTGCCAGCAGCTCCGACAGGGCCTATGGCTACACCTTC
J gene: TRBJ2-3; D gene: .; CDR3 length: 14; V gene: TRBV7-2; clone size: many; CDR3 protein: CASSPGIGADTQYF; CDR3 DNA: TGTGCCAGCAGCCCCGGGATTGGGGCAGATACGCAGTATTTT
J gene: TRBJ1-1; D gene: .; CDR3 length: 13; V gene: TRBV5-1; clone size: many; CDR3 protein: CASRVQLNTEAFF; CDR3 DNA: TGCGCCAGCAGGGTACAGTTAAACACTGAAGCTTTCTTT
J gene: TRBJ1-1; D gene: .; CDR3 length: 11; V gene: TRBV27; clone size: many; CDR3 protein: CASSYRGAAFF; CDR3 DNA: TGTGCCAGCTCCTATCGGGGGGCAGCTTTCTTT
J gene: TRBJ1-1; D gene: .; CDR3 length: 12; V gene: TRBV11-3; clone size: many; CDR3 protein: CASSQSGGEAFF; CDR3 DNA: TGTGCCAGCAGCCAATCCGGGGGAGAAGCTTTCTTT
J gene: TRBJ1-1; D gene: .; CDR3 length: 14; V gene: TRBV11-2; clone size: many; CDR3 protein: CASSLDRILAEAFF; CDR3 DNA: TGTGCCAGCAGCCTTGACAGGATACTCGCTGAAGCTTTCTTT
J gene: TRBJ1-1; D gene: TRBD1; CDR3 length: 13; V gene: TRBV30; clone size: .; CDR3 protein: CAWDRAVNTEAFF; CDR3 DNA: TGTGCCTGGGACAGGGCTGTGAACACTGAAGCTTTCTTT
J gene: TRBJ2-3; D gene: TRBD2; CDR3 length: 17; V gene: TRBV29-1; clone size: .; CDR3 protein: CSVEGTSEGGGTDTQYF; CDR3 DNA: TGCAGCGTTGAAGGGACTAGCGAGGGAGGAGGCACAGATACGCAGTATTTT
J gene: TRBJ2-5; D gene: TRBD1; CDR3 length: 15; V gene: TRBV7-3; clone size: many; CDR3 protein: CASSLLGQGGETQYF; CDR3 DNA: TGTGCCAGCAGCTTATTGGGACAGGGCGGAGAGACCCAGTACTTC
J gene: TRBJ1-2; D gene: TRBD1; CDR3 length: 16; V gene: TRBV15; clone size: many; CDR3 protein: CATSDPTRGQSYGYTF; CDR3 DNA: TGTGCCACCAGCGACCCTACCAGGGGGCAGAGCTATGGCTACACCTTC
J gene: TRBJ2-7; D gene: TRBD1; CDR3 length: 14; V gene: TRBV2; clone size: many; CDR3 protein: CASWGTVLSYEQYF; CDR3 DNA: TGTGCCAGCTGGGGGACAGTCCTTTCCTACGAGCAGTACTTC
J gene: TRBJ1-5; D gene: .; CDR3 length: 14; V gene: TRBV28; clone size: many; CDR3 protein: CASSSRRDIMPQHF; CDR3 DNA: TGTGCCAGCAGTTCCAGACGGGATATCATGCCCCAGCATTTT
J gene: TRBJ1-1; D gene: .; CDR3 length: 14; V gene: TRBV28; clone size: many; CDR3 protein: CASSSLGENTEAFF; CDR3 DNA: TGTGCCAGCAGTTCATTAGGGGAAAACACTGAAGCTTTCTTT
J gene: TRBJ2-1; D gene: TRBD1; CDR3 length: 19; V gene: TRBV7-6; clone size: many; CDR3 protein: CASSLTHPQGQISYNEQFF; CDR3 DNA: TGTGCCAGCAGCCTGACTCATCCTCAGGGACAGATTTCCTACAATGAGCAGTTCTTC
J gene: TRBJ2-3; D gene: TRBD2; CDR3 length: 14; V gene: TRBV19; clone size: many; CDR3 protein: CASSMRGGTDTQYF; CDR3 DNA: TGTGCCAGTAGTATGCGGGGGGGCACAGATACGCAGTATTTT
J gene: TRBJ2-2; D gene: .; CDR3 length: 15; V gene: TRBV7-2; clone size: many; CDR3 protein: CASSSIGGNTGELFF; CDR3 DNA: TGTGCCAGCAGCTCTATAGGGGGGAACACCGGGGAGCTGTTTTTT
J gene: TRBJ2-5; D gene: .; CDR3 length: 14; V gene: TRBV7-2; clone size: many; CDR3 protein: CASSLFHDQETQYF; CDR3 DNA: TGTGCCAGCAGCTTATTCCACGACCAAGAGACCCAGTACTTC
J gene: TRBJ1-5; D gene: .; CDR3 length: 14; V gene: TRBV12-3/TRBV12-4; clone size: few; CDR3 protein: CASRLTGVNQPQHF; CDR3 DNA: TGTGCCAGCAGGTTGACAGGAGTCAATCAGCCCCAGCATTTT
J gene: TRBJ2-3; D gene: TRBD1; CDR3 length: 13; V gene: TRBV20-1; clone size: few; CDR3 protein: CSARRGSTDTQYF; CDR3 DNA: TGCAGTGCTCGCAGGGGGAGCACAGATACGCAGTATTTT
J gene: TRBJ2-2; D gene: .; CDR3 length: 15; V gene: TRBV20-1; clone size: many; CDR3 protein: CSARVAGGGTGELFF; CDR3 DNA: TGCAGTGCTAGAGTGGCAGGGGGAGGAACCGGGGAGCTGTTTTTT
J gene: TRBJ2-6; D gene: TRBD2; CDR3 length: 18; V gene: TRBV7-2; clone size: many; CDR3 protein: CASSLAAGESSGANVLTF; CDR3 DNA: TGTGCCAGCAGCTTAGCGGCGGGGGAATCGTCTGGGGCCAACGTCCTGACTTTC
J gene: TRBJ1-5; D gene: .; CDR3 length: 17; V gene: TRBV7-2; clone size: many; CDR3 protein: CASSFLHTGLSNQPQHF; CDR3 DNA: TGTGCCAGCAGCTTTTTACACACAGGGTTAAGCAATCAGCCCCAGCATTTT
J gene: TRBJ2-7; D gene: TRBD2; CDR3 length: 16; V gene: TRBV5-1; clone size: .; CDR3 protein: CASSQPGTTSSGEQYF; CDR3 DNA: TGCGCCAGCAGCCAGCCCGGGACTACCTCGTCGGGGGAGCAGTACTTC
J gene: TRBJ2-6; D gene: TRBD1; CDR3 length: 15; V gene: TRBV6-5; clone size: .; CDR3 protein: CASRDRGSGANVLTF; CDR3 DNA: TGTGCCAGCCGGGACAGGGGTTCAGGGGCCAACGTCCTGACTTTC
J gene: TRBJ1-3; D gene: .; CDR3 length: 15; V gene: TRBV20-1; clone size: many; CDR3 protein: CSASHGQGSGNTIYF; CDR3 DNA: TGCAGTGCTAGTCATGGCCAGGGCTCTGGAAACACCATATATTTT
J gene: TRBJ2-7; D gene: .; CDR3 length: 13; V gene: TRBV7-8; clone size: many; CDR3 protein: CASSLDETALEYF; CDR3 DNA: TGTGCCAGCAGCTTAGACGAGACGGCTTTGGAGTACTTC
J gene: TRBJ1-5; D gene: .; CDR3 length: 13; V gene: TRBV28; clone size: many; CDR3 protein: CASSFGVRQPQHF; CDR3 DNA: TGTGCCAGCAGTTTTGGGGTGCGACAGCCCCAGCATTTT
J gene: TRBJ2-7; D gene: .; CDR3 length: 13; V gene: TRBV7-2; clone size: many; CDR3 protein: CASSSRGIYEQYF; CDR3 DNA: TGTGCCAGCAGCTCCCGGGGGATCTACGAGCAGTACTTC
J gene: TRBJ1-2; D gene: .; CDR3 length: 16; V gene: TRBV7-8; clone size: many; CDR3 protein: CASSLERELPNYGYTF; CDR3 DNA: TGTGCCAGCAGCTTAGAACGGGAGTTGCCCAACTATGGCTACACCTTC
J gene: TRBJ2-7; D gene: .; CDR3 length: 15; V gene: TRBV6-1; clone size: many; CDR3 protein: CASSSSWGSSYEQYF; CDR3 DNA: TGTGCCAGCAGTTCCTCTTGGGGATCTAGCTACGAGCAGTACTTC
J gene: TRBJ1-2; D gene: .; CDR3 length: 15; V gene: TRBV28; clone size: many; CDR3 protein: CASSLLRHLNYGYTF; CDR3 DNA: TGTGCCAGCAGTTTGCTCCGACACCTAAACTATGGCTACACCTTC
J gene: TRBJ2-1; D gene: TRBD2; CDR3 length: 15; V gene: TRBV20-1; clone size: many; CDR3 protein: CSATEFLRGDNEQFF; CDR3 DNA: TGCAGTGCTACTGAGTTCTTGCGGGGGGACAATGAGCAGTTCTTC
J gene: TRBJ2-1; D gene: TRBD2; CDR3 length: 16; V gene: TRBV7-2; clone size: many; CDR3 protein: CASSLLGLESYNEQFF; CDR3 DNA: TGTGCCAGCAGTTTACTCGGACTAGAGTCCTACAATGAGCAGTTCTTC
J gene: TRBJ1-1; D gene: TRBD1; CDR3 length: 14; V gene: TRBV7-2; clone size: many; CDR3 protein: CASSGTGGRTEAFF; CDR3 DNA: TGTGCCAGCAGCGGAACAGGGGGTAGGACTGAAGCTTTCTTT
J gene: TRBJ2-7; D gene: TRBD2; CDR3 length: 16; V gene: TRBV20-1; clone size: few; CDR3 protein: CSARWGLAGSSYEQYF; CDR3 DNA: TGCAGTGCTAGATGGGGACTAGCGGGGTCGTCCTACGAGCAGTACTTC
J gene: TRBJ1-2; D gene: .; CDR3 length: 12; V gene: TRBV4-3; clone size: many; CDR3 protein: CASSRGAYGYTF; CDR3 DNA: TGCGCCAGCAGCCGTGGGGCCTATGGCTACACCTTC
J gene: TRBJ2-5; D gene: .; CDR3 length: 13; V gene: TRBV7-3; clone size: few; CDR3 protein: CASSRGQEETQYF; CDR3 DNA: TGTGCCAGCAGCCGAGGACAAGAAGAGACCCAGTACTTC
J gene: TRBJ1-5; D gene: .; CDR3 length: 16; V gene: TRBV7-2; clone size: many; CDR3 protein: CASSLGFGLMRQPQHF; CDR3 DNA: TGTGCCAGCAGCTTAGGGTTTGGCCTGATGCGTCAGCCCCAGCATTTT
J gene: TRBJ2-3; D gene: .; CDR3 length: 16; V gene: TRBV10-2; clone size: .; CDR3 protein: CASSESNMGFTDTQYF; CDR3 DNA: TGCGCCAGCAGTGAGTCGAATATGGGGTTCACAGATACGCAGTATTTT
J gene: TRBJ2-3; D gene: TRBD2; CDR3 length: 16; V gene: TRBV11-2; clone size: many; CDR3 protein: CASSWGLAGNTDTQYF; CDR3 DNA: TGTGCCAGCAGCTGGGGACTAGCGGGGAACACAGATACGCAGTATTTT
J gene: TRBJ2-2; D gene: .; CDR3 length: 14; V gene: TRBV10-3; clone size: many; CDR3 protein: CAAIRDPQGGELFF; CDR3 DNA: TGTGCCGCTATCCGGGACCCCCAAGGCGGGGAGCTGTTTTTT
J gene: TRBJ1-1; D gene: TRBD1; CDR3 length: 14; V gene: TRBV12-3/TRBV12-4; clone size: few; CDR3 protein: CASSLDRVATEAFF; CDR3 DNA: TGTGCCAGCAGTCTCGACAGGGTGGCCACTGAAGCTTTCTTT
J gene: TRBJ1-3; D gene: .; CDR3 length: 14; V gene: TRBV6-5; clone size: few; CDR3 protein: CASSPPGAGNTIYF; CDR3 DNA: TGTGCCAGCAGTCCTCCGGGAGCCGGAAACACCATATATTTT
J gene: TRBJ2-3; D gene: .; CDR3 length: 13; V gene: TRBV6-5; clone size: many; CDR3 protein: CASRKRSTDTQYF; CDR3 DNA: TGTGCCAGCAGAAAGAGGAGCACAGATACGCAGTATTTT
J gene: TRBJ1-1; D gene: TRBD1; CDR3 length: 12; V gene: TRBV29-1; clone size: few; CDR3 protein: CSVPTGDERVFF; CDR3 DNA: TGCAGCGTCCCGACAGGGGATGAGAGAGTTTTCTTT
J gene: TRBJ1-1; D gene: .; CDR3 length: 14; V gene: TRBV7-2; clone size: many; CDR3 protein: CANSLSGANTEAFF; CDR3 DNA: TGTGCCAACAGCTTATCAGGGGCGAACACTGAAGCTTTCTTT
J gene: TRBJ2-2; D gene: .; CDR3 length: 15; V gene: TRBV6-2/TRBV6-3; clone size: many; CDR3 protein: CASSFGNANTGELFF; CDR3 DNA: TGTGCCAGCAGTTTCGGCAACGCGAACACCGGGGAGCTGTTTTTT
J gene: TRBJ2-5; D gene: TRBD2; CDR3 length: 16; V gene: TRBV7-8; clone size: many; CDR3 protein: CASSLASGGSEETQYF; CDR3 DNA: TGTGCCAGCAGCTTAGCGAGCGGGGGGAGTGAAGAGACCCAGTACTTC
J gene: TRBJ2-1; D gene: .; CDR3 length: 15; V gene: TRBV6-1; clone size: many; CDR3 protein: CASSQMPPTYNEQFF; CDR3 DNA: TGTGCCAGCAGCCAAATGCCGCCTACCTACAATGAGCAGTTCTTC
J gene: TRBJ2-3; D gene: TRBD1; CDR3 length: 16; V gene: TRBV7-9; clone size: .; CDR3 protein: CASSGRGTGWADTQYF; CDR3 DNA: TGTGCCAGCAGCGGCCGAGGGACAGGGTGGGCAGATACGCAGTATTTT
J gene: TRBJ2-3; D gene: .; CDR3 length: 16; V gene: TRBV29-1; clone size: many; CDR3 protein: CSVEAGLAGRTDTQYF; CDR3 DNA: TGCAGCGTTGAAGCGGGACTCGCGGGGAGGACAGATACGCAGTATTTT
J gene: TRBJ2-1; D gene: .; CDR3 length: 14; V gene: TRBV7-2; clone size: .; CDR3 protein: CASSLDWGALEQFF; CDR3 DNA: TGTGCCAGCAGCTTAGATTGGGGGGCCCTTGAGCAGTTCTTC
J gene: TRBJ2-1; D gene: .; CDR3 length: 14; V gene: TRBV6-5; clone size: many; CDR3 protein: CATRQLGSYNEQFF; CDR3 DNA: TGTGCCACCCGGCAGCTGGGCTCCTACAATGAGCAGTTCTTC
J gene: TRBJ1-4; D gene: .; CDR3 length: 17; V gene: TRBV4-3; clone size: many; CDR3 protein: CASSQQKGGRTNEKLFF; CDR3 DNA: TGCGCCAGCAGCCAACAAAAGGGGGGGAGGACTAATGAAAAACTGTTTTTT
J gene: TRBJ2-7; D gene: TRBD1; CDR3 length: 15; V gene: TRBV7-9; clone size: few; CDR3 protein: CASSLGQIPSYEQYF; CDR3 DNA: TGTGCCAGCAGTTTGGGACAGATCCCCTCCTACGAGCAGTACTTC